These T cell receptor beta chains were read from a single sample in a study of response to subunit inactivated influenza vaccine. One entry per CDR3 protein results from TCRdb running MiXCR on the RT-PCR reads. The profile shows about 160,000 distinct CDR3 sequences, approximately 11% of them singletons. This material consisted of non-naive T cells sorted from PBMCs, taken 45 days after vaccination. The receptors come from a man aged 50 to 59 who received an inactivated influenza vaccine. Each CDR3 is given with its conserved first and last residue. Fields, in order: V gene, clone size, D gene, J gene, CDR3 protein, CDR3 DNA. A D gene is named only where the DNA matches it firmly. Expanded clones get a size class; other rows say once, few or many, or leave the size out.

TRBV5-1	many	.	TRBJ2-1	CASRAQGLDNEQFF	TGCGCCAGCAGAGCTCAGGGTTTGGACAATGAGCAGTTCTTC
TRBV20-1	many	.	TRBJ2-7	CSARDVQSFVYEQYF	TGCAGTGCTAGAGATGTCCAGTCCTTTGTGTACGAGCAGTACTTC
TRBV7-6	.	.	TRBJ2-1	CASSPRSYWDWKNNEQFF	TGTGCCAGCAGCCCCCGCAGCTATTGGGACTGGAAGAACAATGAGCAGTTCTTC
TRBV27	.	.	TRBJ1-2	CASSLSLGVGGYTF	TGTGCCAGCAGTTTATCGTTGGGGGTCGGGGGCTACACCTTC
TRBV20-1	.	TRBD1	TRBJ2-7	CSASVTGTGYYEQYF	TGCAGTGCTAGCGTAACCGGGACAGGGTACTACGAGCAGTACTTC
TRBV6-5	many	.	TRBJ1-1	CASSSTGLNTEAFF	TGTGCCAGCAGTTCAACAGGGCTGAACACTGAAGCTTTCTTT
TRBV7-2	.	TRBD1	TRBJ2-5	CASSTATQGAHVTQYF	TGTGCCAGCTCAACCGCAACCCAGGGGGCGCATGTGACCCAGTACTTC
TRBV4-1	many	.	TRBJ1-2	CASSQALTGFYGYTF	TGCGCCAGCAGCCAAGCCCTTACAGGGTTCTATGGCTACACCTTC
TRBV5-1	few	.	TRBJ2-1	CASSPGSRYNEQFF	TGCGCCAGCAGTCCGGGGAGTAGATACAATGAGCAGTTCTTC
TRBV5-1	few	TRBD2	TRBJ2-1	CASSSQTSGSGGEQFF	TGCGCCAGCAGCTCACAGACTAGCGGGAGCGGGGGAGAGCAGTTCTTC
TRBV29-1	many	.	TRBJ2-1	CSVEGTKYDIGQFF	TGCAGCGTTGAAGGGACTAAGTACGACATTGGGCAGTTCTTC
TRBV4-2	.	.	TRBJ2-7	CASSSGQGEQYF	TGTGCCAGCAGCTCGGGACAAGGCGAGCAGTACTTC
TRBV20-1	.	.	TRBJ2-4	CSARSPTRGNIQYF	TGCAGTGCTAGGTCGCCCACACGGGGGAACATTCAGTACTTC
TRBV12-3/TRBV12-4	few	.	TRBJ2-7	CASSYWGPGGYEQYF	TGTGCCAGCTCCTATTGGGGTCCTGGGGGCTACGAGCAGTACTTC
TRBV28	many	TRBD1	TRBJ2-5	CASSLGQGLEQETQYF	TGTGCCAGCAGTCTTGGACAGGGTCTCGAGCAAGAGACCCAGTACTTC
TRBV10-3	few	.	TRBJ1-2	CANSAGGALIRGYTF	TGTGCAAACTCGGCGGGAGGGGCCCTTATACGTGGCTACACCTTC
TRBV2	.	TRBD1	TRBJ1-4	CASSQDRGGEKLFF	TGTGCCAGCAGTCAGGACAGGGGAGGTGAAAAACTGTTTTTT
TRBV20-1	few	TRBD2	TRBJ2-1	CSAPTAGVESYNEQFF	TGCAGTGCTCCTACGGCGGGGGTTGAATCCTACAATGAGCAGTTCTTC
TRBV12-3/TRBV12-4	many	TRBD2	TRBJ2-1	CASSFGLAGGEQFF	TGTGCCAGCAGTTTCGGACTAGCGGGAGGTGAGCAGTTCTTC
TRBV7-2	.	TRBD1	TRBJ1-4	CASSLVPGQGVEKLFF	TGTGCCAGCAGCTTAGTCCCGGGACAGGGGGTCGAAAAACTGTTTTTT
TRBV27	.	TRBD2	TRBJ2-4	CASSLAGGPGIQYF	TGTGCCAGCAGTTTAGCGGGGGGGCCGGGCATTCAGTACTTC
TRBV20-1	many	TRBD1	TRBJ1-6	CSAKAGTGNSPLHF	TGCAGTGCAAAAGCCGGGACAGGAAATTCACCCCTCCACTTT
TRBV7-2	.	.	TRBJ2-5	CASSLEDREETQYF	TGTGCCAGCAGCTTAGAGGACCGCGAAGAGACCCAGTACTTC
TRBV20-1	.	.	TRBJ1-1	CSARRQGGSEAFF	TGCAGTGCTAGAAGGCAGGGAGGGTCCGAAGCTTTCTTT
TRBV11-2	many	.	TRBJ2-7	CASSLDLSREQYF	TGTGCCAGCAGCTTAGATCTAAGTCGGGAGCAGTACTTC
TRBV7-3	many	TRBD2	TRBJ2-3	CASSPRLAGFTDTQYF	TGTGCCAGCAGCCCAAGACTAGCGGGATTTACAGATACGCAGTATTTT
TRBV7-8	.	.	TRBJ1-3	CASSLAGQGRNTIYF	TGTGCCAGCAGCTTAGCGGGGCAGGGGAGAAACACCATATATTTT
TRBV28	.	.	TRBJ1-1	CASSSPGGTEAFF	TGTGCCAGCAGTTCGCCAGGTGGGACTGAAGCTTTCTTT
TRBV7-9	.	TRBD2	TRBJ2-1	CASSPPSGSRSYNEQFF	TGTGCCAGCAGCCCCCCCAGCGGGAGTCGCTCCTACAATGAGCAGTTCTTC
TRBV24-1	many	TRBD1	TRBJ2-5	CATSDFATGLETQYF	TGTGCCACCAGTGATTTTGCGACAGGGTTAGAGACCCAGTACTTC
TRBV20-1	many	.	TRBJ1-4	CSAISAVATNEKLFF	TGCAGTGCCATATCAGCGGTAGCTACTAATGAAAAACTGTTTTTT
TRBV7-9	.	TRBD1	TRBJ2-1	CASSRSGGPYNEQFF	TGTGCCAGCAGCCGATCAGGGGGTCCCTACAATGAGCAGTTCTTC
TRBV20-1	.	.	TRBJ1-1	CSASSAGSTEAFF	TGCAGTGCTAGTTCGGCAGGGAGCACTGAAGCTTTCTTT